The rows below give T cell receptor beta chains drawn from one sample of a study of blood T cell repertoires in COVID-19. Produced via immunoSEQ multiplex PCR; TCRdb's table is partial and in-frame only. The table has approximately 390,000 clones, around 87% seen once. The sample comprised peripheral blood. The receptors stem from a woman aged 55-75 years with COVID-19, enrolled during active disease. The CDR3 runs from the conserved cysteine through the conserved F or W. A D gene is named only where the DNA matches it firmly. Not all rows give a size; the values are once, few, many and, for expanded clones, a class.

TRBV12-3/TRBV12-4,TRBD1,TRBJ2-1,once,TGTGCCAGCAGCCGGACAGGGGAGCAGTTCTTC,CASSRTGEQFF
TRBV5-1,NA,TRBJ1-3,NA,TGCGCCAGCAGCTTAGAGGGAGGAAACACCATATATTTT,CASSLEGGNTIYF
TRBV3-1/TRBV3-2,NA,TRBJ1-5,NA,TGTGCCAGCAGCCAGACCCAGGGGCCCCAGCATTTT,CASSQTQGPQHF
TRBV18,NA,TRBJ2-7,NA,TGTGCCAGCTCACCTGCGGACAGAGGCTACGAGCAGTACTTC,CASSPADRGYEQYF
TRBV6-5,TRBD1,TRBJ1-2,few,TGTGCCAGCAGGACAGGGAACTATGGCTACACCTTC,CASRTGNYGYTF
TRBV7-9,NA,TRBJ1-2,NA,TGTGCCAGCAGCTTAGGGCAGCGTTCACCTTATGGCTACACCTTC,CASSLGQRSPYGYTF
TRBV7-9,NA,TRBJ1-1,NA,TGTGCCAGCAGCTTGAGGGAGATGAACACTGAAGCTTTCTTT,CASSLREMNTEAFF
TRBV20-1,TRBD2,TRBJ2-5,NA,TGCAGTGCTAGTGGGCGGGGGAGAGAATTAGAGACCCAGTACTTC,CSASGRGRELETQYF
TRBV10-2,NA,TRBJ1-2,NA,TGCGCCAGCGTAGGGTGGGAGGGGAACTATGGCTACACCTTC,CASVGWEGNYGYTF
TRBV7-6,NA,TRBJ2-1,few,TGTGCCAGCAGCCGAGAACAGGGGGGGCCCTACAATGAGCAGTTCTTC,CASSREQGGPYNEQFF
TRBV4-1,NA,TRBJ1-6,NA,TGCGCCAGCAGCCAAGATCACTCCCCCGCCTATAATTCACCCCTCCACTTT,CASSQDHSPAYNSPLHF
TRBV6-6,NA,TRBJ1-1,NA,TGTGCCAGCAGTCCCGGGGGAGGGAGAGTAGGCACTGAAGCTTTCTTT,CASSPGGGRVGTEAFF
TRBV19,NA,TRBJ1-1,NA,TGTGCCAGTAGTATAGTCGTCACAAAGGGGGATGCTTTCTTT,CASSIVVTKGDAFF
TRBV2,TRBD1,TRBJ1-2,once,TGTGCCAGCAGTCCGACAGGGATGGACTATGGCTACACCTTC,CASSPTGMDYGYTF
TRBV5-1,TRBD1,TRBJ1-5,NA,TGCGCCAGCAGCCCGGGACAGAGCAATCAGCCCCAGCATTTT,CASSPGQSNQPQHF
TRBV6-5,NA,TRBJ2-2,NA,TGTGCCAGCAGCCCGCAGGGTTGGTCCGGGGAGCTGTTTTTT,CASSPQGWSGELFF
TRBV5-4,NA,TRBJ2-2,NA,TGTGCCAGCAGCTTACGGGGTCGCCGGGAGCTGTTTTTT,CASSLRGRRELFF
TRBV13,NA,TRBJ2-7,NA,TGTGCCAGCAGCGTGGACGGGGTCTCCTACGAGCAGTACTTC,CASSVDGVSYEQYF
TRBV18,TRBD2,TRBJ2-1,NA,TGTGCCAGCTCACCCCAACTAGCGGGGGGTACGAATGAGCAGTTCTTC,CASSPQLAGGTNEQFF
TRBV4-1,NA,TRBJ2-7,NA,TGCGCCAGCAGCCAGGAAAACAGGATGCAGTACTTC,CASSQENRMQYF
TRBV9,NA,TRBJ2-1,NA,TGTGCCAGCAGCCGTGCGGAGGGGGGGAGTCTATACTACAATGAGCAGTTCTTC,CASSRAEGGSLYYNEQFF
TRBV19,TRBD2,TRBJ2-3,NA,TGTGCCACTAAGACTAGCGGGGCAGCAGATACGCAGTATTTT,CATKTSGAADTQYF
TRBV28,TRBD1,TRBJ1-4,NA,TGTGCCAGCAGTTTTTCCCAGGGGGCGGGAAATGAAAAACTGTTTTTT,CASSFSQGAGNEKLFF
TRBV5-1,NA,TRBJ2-5,once,TGCGCCAGCAGCCTAGCGGGGACAGGAGAGACCCAGTACTTC,CASSLAGTGETQYF
TRBV6-5,NA,TRBJ1-5,NA,TGTGCCAGCAACAGTGGATTCTCCAGCCAGCCCCAGCATTTT,CASNSGFSSQPQHF